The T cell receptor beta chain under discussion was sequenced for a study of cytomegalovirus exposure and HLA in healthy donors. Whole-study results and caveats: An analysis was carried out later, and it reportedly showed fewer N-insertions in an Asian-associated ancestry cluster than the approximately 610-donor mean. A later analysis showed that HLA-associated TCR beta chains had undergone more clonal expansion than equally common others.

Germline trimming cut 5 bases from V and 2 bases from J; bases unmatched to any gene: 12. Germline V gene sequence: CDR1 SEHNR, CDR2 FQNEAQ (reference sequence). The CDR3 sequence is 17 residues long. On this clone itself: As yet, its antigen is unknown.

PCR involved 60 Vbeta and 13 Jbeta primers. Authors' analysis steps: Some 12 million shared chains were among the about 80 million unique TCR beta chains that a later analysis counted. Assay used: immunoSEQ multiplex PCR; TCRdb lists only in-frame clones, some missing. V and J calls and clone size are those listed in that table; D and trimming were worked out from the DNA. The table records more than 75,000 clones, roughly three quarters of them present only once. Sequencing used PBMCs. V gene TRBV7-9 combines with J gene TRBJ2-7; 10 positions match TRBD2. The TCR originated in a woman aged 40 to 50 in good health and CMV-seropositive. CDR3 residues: CASSPTELAGRTYEQYF. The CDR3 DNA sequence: TGTGCCAGCAGCCCGACAGAACTAGCGGGGAGAACCTACGAGCAGTACTTC.